The 21 T cell receptor beta chains listed next were all sequenced from one sample in a study of blood T cell repertoires in COVID-19. Clones were read by immunoSEQ multiplex PCR, and TCRdb kept only the in-frame ones, dropping some. The data contain about 150,000 clones, approximately 86% of them singletons. Source material: peripheral blood. These receptors originate from a man in his 60s with COVID-19, enrolled during active disease.

This clone has just one count. The genes are TRBV18 and TRBJ1-1, with 9 nucleotides matching TRBD1. The length of the CDR3 is 16 residues. Germline V CDR1 and CDR2: KGHSH, LQKENI. V was pared by 5 bases and J by 0 bases, with 7 bases of the junction left unmatched. CDR3 nucleotides: TGTGCCAGCTCAGGACGCGGGACAGGGATGAACACTGAAGCTTTCTTT. It encodes CASSGRGTGMNTEAFF.

The CDR3 protein is CASSLYTVDYGYTF. As DNA, the CDR3 is TGTGCCAGCTCACTGTACACAGTCGACTATGGCTACACCTTC. V is TRBV18 and J is TRBJ1-2, with D unclear. The CDR3 consists of 14 residues. V was pared by 4 bases and J by 3 bases, with 12 bases between. Germline V gene data show CDR1 as KGHSH and CDR2 as LQKENI.

The chain uses TRBV19 and TRBJ2-5, with D possibly TRBD1 on 6 matching bases. CDR1 LNHDA and CDR2 SQIVND come from the germline V gene (reference sequence). The CDR3 is 14 amino acids. Trimming took 5 bases from V and 6 from J, leaving 16 bases between them. The CDR3, as DNA: TGTGCCAGTAGTCCAACAGGGTCAGGGCAGACCCAGTACTTC. Protein sequence: CASSPTGSGQTQYF.

The rearrangement uses TRBV2 and TRBJ2-2; 7 bases map to TRBD2. Germline lookup yields CDR1 SNHLY and CDR2 FYNNEI. The CDR3 is made up of 16 amino acids. V lost 8 bases, J lost 2 bases, and 11 bases stayed unmatched. CDR3 in amino acids: CASEWEGGLNTGELFF. The DNA of the CDR3 is TGTGCCAGCGAGTGGGAGGGAGGATTAAACACCGGGGAGCTGTTTTTT.

The CDR3 sequence is CASSPLGAGGTDTQYF. The CDR3 nucleotides read TGCGCCAGCAGCCCCCTTGGGGCGGGAGGAACAGATACGCAGTATTTT. J is TRBJ2-3 and V is TRBV5-1; TRBD2 agrees at 8 bases. Unmatched junction bases numbered 10, after V lost 4 bases and J lost 3 bases. The CDR3 runs to 16 residues. Germline V gives CDR1 SGHRS, CDR2 YFSETQ. Using reference TRBV5-1 and TRBJ2-3 for the parts outside the CDR3, the full variable domain is KAGVTQTPRYLIKTRGQQVTLSCSPISGHRSVSWYQQTPGQGLQFLFEYFSETQRNKGNFPGRFSGRQFSNSRSEMNVSTLELGDSALYLCASSPLGAGGTDTQYFGPGTRLTVL.

The chain carries TRBV7-2 and TRBJ1-1, with D possibly TRBD1 on 5 matching bases. The V gene's germline CDR1 is SGHTA and CDR2 FQGNSA. Trimming removed 5 bases at V and 4 bases at J, with 14 bases between. The CDR3 has 14 residues. DNA for the CDR3: TGTGCCAGCAGCCCCGCACAGGTCAGCACTGAAGCTTTCTTT. It translates to CASSPAQVSTEAFF.

The V call is TRBV16, the J call TRBJ2-5, with D possibly matching TRBD2 (6 bases). The CDR3 is made up of 16 amino acids. Trimming stripped 0 bases from V and 4 bases from J, with 15 bases between. Per the germline V gene, CDR1 is KGHSY and CDR2 is FQNENV. In nucleotides, the CDR3 is TGTGCCAGCAGCCAATCAGGCGGGGCTATGGGAGAGACCCAGTACTTC. This sequence encodes CASSQSGGAMGETQYF.

The chain recombines TRBV24-1 with TRBJ2-3, with D possibly TRBD2 on 6 matching bases. The length of the CDR3 is 14 residues. Deletions cut 9 bases from V and 0 bases from J, with 12 bases between. The germline V gene has CDR1 KGHDR and CDR2 SFDVKD. CDR3 sequence reads: CATGGKTSTDTQYF. CDR3 nucleotides: TGTGCCACCGGGGGGAAGACTAGCACAGATACGCAGTATTTT.

Notes on this clone: Other DNA sequences of this sample code for an identical CDR3. This chain uses TRBV19 with TRBJ1-4; no clear D. Germline lookup yields CDR1 LNHDA and CDR2 SQIVND (reference sequence). The CDR3 is 14 amino acids. Trimming shortened V by 3 bases and J by 3 bases, and 8 bases separated the two germline ends. CDR3 sequence reads: CASSIPGSNEKLFF. CDR3 sequence (DNA): TGTGCCAGTAGTATTCCGGGATCTAATGAAAAACTGTTTTTT.

The chain employs TRBV29-1 and TRBJ2-7, with 7 bases that match TRBD1. V dropped 6 bases and J dropped 5; count of bases not matched to a gene: 10. CDR1 is SQVTM and CDR2 is ANQGSEA in the germline V gene. The CDR3 covers 13 residues. CDR3 bases: TGCAGCGTCAAGGTACAGGGGATCGACGAGCAGTACTTC. The encoded protein is CSVKVQGIDEQYF.

The rearrangement uses TRBV28 and TRBJ1-1; D may be TRBD1 (5 bases). Germline V gene lookup returns CDR1 MDHEN and CDR2 SYDVKM. The CDR3 covers 14 residues. Trimming shortened V by 2 bases and J by 4 bases, and 11 bases separated the two germline ends. In DNA, the CDR3 is TGTGCCAGCAGTTTAGTCGAAGGGGCCACTGAAGCTTTCTTT. Translating gives CASSLVEGATEAFF.

This clone was seen more than once but under ten times. The CDR3, as DNA: TGTGCCAGCAGCCCAGAGGGGGGAAGCAATCAGCCCCAGCATTTT. Translation: CASSPEGGSNQPQHF. V gene TRBV3-1 (or the pseudogene TRBV3-2) combines with J gene TRBJ1-5, with TRBD1 as a possible D gene (6 bases). V dropped 4 bases and J dropped 1 base, with 11 bases sitting between them. CDR1 and CDR2 (germline): LGHDT, YNNKEL (reference sequence). The CDR3 contains 15 residues.

This rearrangement joins TRBV7-3 to TRBJ2-3; no definite D call. V gave up 4 bases and J gave up 2 bases, with 7 bases separating them. The CDR3 runs to 13 residues. Germline lookup yields CDR1 SGHTA and CDR2 FQGTGA. The CDR3 nucleotides are TGTGCCAGCAGCTCTACAGACACAGATACGCAGTATTTT. Translating it yields CASSSTDTDTQYF. Supplemented by reference TRBV7-3 and TRBJ2-3, the full variable domain reads GAGVSQTPSNKVTEKGKYVELRCDPISGHTALYWYRQSLGQGPEFLIYFQGTGAADDSGLPNDRFFAVRPEGSVSTLKIQRTERGDSAVYLCASSSTDTDTQYFGPGTRLTVL.

The chain is built from TRBV14 and TRBJ2-1, with 8 bases matching TRBD2. This CDR3 contains 15 residues. The trim removed 2 bases at V and 7 bases at J, leaving 7 bases unmatched. Germline V CDR1 and CDR2: SGHDN, FVKESK. The CDR3 bases are TGTGCCAGCAGCCAATGGACTAGCATGCCGAATGAGCAGTTCTTC. Protein: CASSQWTSMPNEQFF.

V is TRBV25-1 and J is TRBJ2-4; D is perhaps TRBD2 (6 bases). CDR1 is MGHDK and CDR2 is SYGVNS in the germline V gene. The CDR3 covers 15 residues. The V gene lost 4 bases and the J gene lost 7 bases, with 17 bases spanning the gap. The CDR3 DNA is TGTGCCAGCAGTGCGGTTACGGGAGTAAAGAACATTCAGTACTTC. Translation: CASSAVTGVKNIQYF.

The chain combines TRBV9 with TRBJ1-3; D gene unclear. Germline CDR1 and CDR2: SGDLS and YYNGEE. Trimming removed 6 bases from V and 4 bases from J, with 17 bases in between. This CDR3 region has 15 residues. DNA for the CDR3: TGTGCCAGCACCCGTACGGATTCGGGGGGAAACACCATATATTTT. Translation gives CASTRTDSGGNTIYF.

The rearrangement links TRBV11-3 to TRBJ1-1; D is perhaps TRBD1 (6 bases). Germline V gene lookup returns CDR1 SGHNT and CDR2 YENEEA. The CDR3 runs to 17 residues. Trimming removed 5 bases from V and 6 bases from J, with 25 bases in between. The CDR3, as DNA: TGTGCCAGCAGCGCAGCGACCAACTACAGGGTCTCCTCTGAAGCTTTCTTT. Its translation is CASSAATNYRVSSEAFF.

The chain employs TRBV24-1 and TRBJ2-7; a possible D gene is TRBD1 (6 bases). There are 15 residues in the CDR3. Germline values: CDR1 KGHDR, CDR2 SFDVKD. Trimming stripped 4 bases from V and 0 bases from J, with 12 bases between. CDR3 loop: CATSEAGTISYEQYF. CDR3 DNA sequence: TGTGCCACCAGTGAGGCAGGGACAATCTCCTACGAGCAGTACTTC.

V and J are TRBV7-2 and TRBJ1-5; D remains unclear. Germline CDR1 and CDR2: SGHTA and FQGNSA. The CDR3 covers 14 residues. Trimming stripped 1 base from V and 7 bases from J, with 11 bases between. This CDR3 is CASSLGRMVQPQHF. CDR3 in DNA: TGTGCCAGCAGCTTAGGGAGGATGGTACAGCCCCAGCATTTT.

The chain couples TRBV4-3 to TRBJ1-2; D is uncertain. CDR3 size: 14 residues. Between the trimmed V and J ends, which lost 0 bases and 2 bases, there was a span of 7 bases. In germline, CDR1 is LGHNA, CDR2 YSLEER. The CDR3, as DNA: TGCGCCAGCAGCCAAGAAGGCGGCAACTATGGCTACACCTTC. Its translation: CASSQEGGNYGYTF.

This clone was detected only once. The chain joins TRBV5-8 to TRBJ1-3; a possible D gene is TRBD1 (6 bases). Germline lookup yields CDR1 SGHTS and CDR2 YDEGEE. Trimming cost V 4 bases and J 0 bases, with 11 bases left between them. This CDR3 region has 15 residues. CDR3 sequence (DNA): TGTGCCAGCAGCCAGACAGGAGTCTCTGGAAACACCATATATTTT. Its protein is CASSQTGVSGNTIYF.